The 11 T cell receptor beta chains listed next were all sequenced from one sample in a study of blood T cell repertoires in COVID-19. The assay was immunoSEQ multiplex PCR, and TCRdb's table has in-frame clones only and misses some. The data show about 310,000 clones, over 85% seen once. The sequencing sample was made of PBMCs or T cells enriched from blood (not recorded which). These receptors were taken from a woman under 40 who had recovered from COVID-19.

V gene TRBV6-5 combines with J gene TRBJ1-5; perhaps TRBD1 as D (6 bases). Germline CDR1 MNHEY, CDR2 SVGAGI. The CDR3 runs 13 residues. The CDR3 bases are TGTGCGGGAGCGACAGGCCTTTCGCAGCCCCAGCATTTT. This gives the protein CAGATGLSQPQHF.

The genes are TRBV11-3 and TRBJ1-4, with no clear D. The CDR3 contains 13 residues. V shed 6 bases and J shed 10 bases, with 15 bases lying between them. From germline, CDR1 is SGHNT and CDR2 YENEEA. In DNA, the CDR3 is TGTGCCAGCAGAGCGAGTTCTTCCGGAAAACTGTTTTTT. Protein: CASRASSSGKLFF.

The chain employs TRBV3-1 (or the pseudogene TRBV3-2) and TRBJ2-3, with 8 bases matching TRBD2. There are 16 residues in the CDR3. Germline V gene sequence: CDR1 LGHDT, CDR2 YNNKEL (reference sequence). The J segment lost 2 bases and the V segment lost 10 bases, leaving 14 bases of the junction unmatched. CDR3 sequence: CANHLPGGRNTDTQYF. CDR3 DNA sequence: TGTGCCAACCACCTCCCGGGGGGGAGGAACACAGATACGCAGTATTTT.

This sequence joins TRBV18 and TRBJ2-1; tentatively, D is TRBD2 (5 bases). The length of the CDR3 is 15 residues. CDR1 is KGHSH, CDR2 LQKENI, per germline. V dropped 3 bases and J dropped 8 bases, with 17 bases sitting between them. The CDR3 region is CASSPLGGPPDEQFF. The CDR3 DNA sequence: TGTGCCAGCTCACCGCTGGGCGGGCCTCCGGATGAGCAGTTCTTC.

The chain has TRBV21-1 and TRBJ2-2; TRBD2 reflects the table's D call only, with no check against the DNA. TRBV21-1 is tagged as a pseudogene. This CDR3 spans 18 amino acids. CDR3 bases: TGTGCCAGCAGCAAATGGCTAGCGGGAGGACTTAACACCGGGGAGCTGTTTTTT. Translation: CASSKWLAGGLNTGELFF.

This chain uses TRBV7-2 with TRBJ1-6; D is unclear. Germline lookup yields CDR1 SGHTA and CDR2 FQGNSA. V lost 6 bases and J 4 bases, leaving 4 bases between the germline ends. This CDR3 region has 12 residues. The CDR3 reads CASSYYNSPLHF. Written as DNA, the CDR3 is TGTGCCAGCAGTTATTATAATTCACCCCTCCACTTT. Together with reference TRBV7-2 and TRBJ1-6, the CDR3 gives the full variable domain: GAGVSQSPSNKVTEKGKDVELRCDPISGHTALYWYRQSLGQGLEFLIYFQGNSAPDKSGLPSDRFSAERTGGSVSTLTIQRTQQEDSAVYLCASSYYNSPLHFGNGTRLTVT.

The V call is TRBV5-1, the J call TRBJ1-1, with D perhaps TRBD1 (5 bases). The V gene's germline CDR1 is SGHRS and CDR2 YFSETQ. The CDR3 is 14 residues long. V was cut by 5 bases and J by 0 bases, with 11 bases left in between. The CDR3: CASRSGPLNTEAFF. CDR3 bases: TGCGCCAGCAGGTCAGGGCCACTGAACACTGAAGCTTTCTTT. The complete variable domain, with remaining parts taken from reference TRBV5-1 and TRBJ1-1, reads KAGVTQTPRYLIKTRGQQVTLSCSPISGHRSVSWYQQTPGQGLQFLFEYFSETQRNKGNFPGRFSGRQFSNSRSEMNVSTLELGDSALYLCASRSGPLNTEAFFGQGTRLTVV.

V usage is TRBV5-5 and J usage is TRBJ1-4; D gene ambiguous. Trimming took off 0 bases at V and 5 bases at J, with 14 bases between the two ends. From germline, CDR1 is SGHKS and CDR2 YYEKEE (reference sequence). The CDR3 runs 16 residues. CDR3 DNA: TGTGCCAGCAGCTTGGAATCGGCAGGTTTGAATGAAAAACTGTTTTTT. Translated, it gives CASSLESAGLNEKLFF.

The rearrangement joins TRBV10-3 to TRBJ2-7, with D possibly being TRBD1 (6 bases). Between the trimmed V and J ends, which lost 8 bases and 5 bases, there was a span of 22 bases. The CDR3 runs to 15 residues. CDR1 is ENHRY and CDR2 is SYGVKD in the germline V gene. The CDR3 sequence: CAISGTLGQGNEQYF. CDR3 coding DNA: TGTGCCATCTCAGGTACCCTTGGGCAGGGGAACGAGCAGTACTTC.

This clone was seen a handful of times. This sequence joins TRBV28 and TRBJ1-6; 10 positions agree with TRBD1. CDR3 length: 14 amino acids. Per the germline V gene, CDR1 is MDHEN and CDR2 is SYDVKM. V lost 4 bases to trimming and J lost 7 bases; unmatched junction nucleotides: 1. The CDR3 reads CASSWGQGNSPLHF. The CDR3 nucleotides read TGTGCCAGCAGTTGGGGACAGGGGAATTCACCCCTCCACTTT.

This clone was detected once. The V gene is TRBV7-2, the J gene TRBJ1-6; the D gene is possibly TRBD1 (5 bases). The germline gives CDR1 SGHTA, CDR2 FQGNSA. Trimming removed 2 bases at V and 9 bases at J, with 17 bases between. CDR3 length equals 16 residues. The DNA of the CDR3 is TGTGCCAGCAGCTTAACCAGTCCGGGGGGGAGTTCACCCCTCCACTTT. It yields the protein CASSLTSPGGSSPLHF. Full variable domain (remainder filled in from reference TRBV7-2 and TRBJ1-6): GAGVSQSPSNKVTEKGKDVELRCDPISGHTALYWYRQSLGQGLEFLIYFQGNSAPDKSGLPSDRFSAERTGGSVSTLTIQRTQQEDSAVYLCASSLTSPGGSSPLHFGNGTRLTVT.